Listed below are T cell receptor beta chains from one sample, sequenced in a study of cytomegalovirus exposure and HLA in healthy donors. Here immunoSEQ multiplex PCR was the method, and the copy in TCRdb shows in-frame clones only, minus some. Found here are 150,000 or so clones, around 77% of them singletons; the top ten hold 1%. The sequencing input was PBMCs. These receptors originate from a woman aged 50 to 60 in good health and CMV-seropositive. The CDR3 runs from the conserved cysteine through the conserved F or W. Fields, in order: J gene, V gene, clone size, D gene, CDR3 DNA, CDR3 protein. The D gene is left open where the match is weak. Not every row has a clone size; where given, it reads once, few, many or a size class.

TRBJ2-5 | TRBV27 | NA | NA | TGTGCCAGCAGGCCTCGGGGAGAGACCCAGTACTTC | CASRPRGETQYF
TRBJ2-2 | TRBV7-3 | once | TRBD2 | TGTGCCACCAACTTGGCGGGAGTGACCCGGGAGCTGTTTTTT | CATNLAGVTRELFF
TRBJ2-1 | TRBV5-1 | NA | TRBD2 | TGCGCCAGCAGCTTGGCCACTAGCGGGATATCCTACAATGAGCAGTTCTTC | CASSLATSGISYNEQFF
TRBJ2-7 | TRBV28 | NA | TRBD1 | TGTGCCAGCAATACAGGGGGAACCTACGAGCAGTACTTC | CASNTGGTYEQYF
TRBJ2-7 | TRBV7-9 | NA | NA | TGTGCCAGCAGCCTTCGAAACACAGGGCACGAGCAGTACTTC | CASSLRNTGHEQYF
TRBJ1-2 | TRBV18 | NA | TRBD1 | TGTGCCAGCTCCCGTGACAGGGGGGACTATGGCTACACCTTC | CASSRDRGDYGYTF
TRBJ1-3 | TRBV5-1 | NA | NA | TGCGCCAGCAGCCGGAGTCGGGAGTCTGGAAACACCATATATTTT | CASSRSRESGNTIYF
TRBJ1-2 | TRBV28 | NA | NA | TGTGCCAGCACCTTAGTGGCAGGTGGCTATGGCTACACCTTC | CASTLVAGGYGYTF
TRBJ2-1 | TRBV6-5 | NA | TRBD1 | TGTGCCAGCAGTATCCGGACAGGGCGCTACAATGAGCAGTTCTTC | CASSIRTGRYNEQFF
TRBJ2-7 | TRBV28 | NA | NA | TGTGCCAGCGGGACTCAGAGCTCCTACGAGCAGTACTTC | CASGTQSSYEQYF
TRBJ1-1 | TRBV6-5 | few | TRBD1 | TGTGCCAGCAGTCAACAGGGGGCCTTCACTGAAGCTTTCTTT | CASSQQGAFTEAFF
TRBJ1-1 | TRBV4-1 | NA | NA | TGCGCCAGCGGGGGGGGGAGTATCAGAAACACTGAAGCTTTCTTT | CASGGGSIRNTEAFF
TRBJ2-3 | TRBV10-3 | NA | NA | TGTGCCATTCAGCGGGTCACCACAGATACGCAGTATTTT | CAIQRVTTDTQYF
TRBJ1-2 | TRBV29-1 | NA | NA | TGCAGCGTTGATGCGGGGTCCAACTATGGCTACACCTTC | CSVDAGSNYGYTF
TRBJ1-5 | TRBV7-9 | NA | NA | TGTTCCAGCAGCTCGACGGGTCAGCCCCAGCATTTT | CSSSSTGQPQHF
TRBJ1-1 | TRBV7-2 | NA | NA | TGTGCCAGCAGCTTGGCAGGGGTTACTGAAGCTTTCTTT | CASSLAGVTEAFF
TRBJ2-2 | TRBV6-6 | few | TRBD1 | TGTGCCAGCCTCGACAGGGTAGGGTCCGGGGAGCTGTTTTTT | CASLDRVGSGELFF
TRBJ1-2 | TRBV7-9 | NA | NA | TGTTCCAGCAGCTTGGATACAGGTCGTGGCTACACCTTC | CSSSLDTGRGYTF
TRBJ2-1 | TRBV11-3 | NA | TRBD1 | TGTGCCAGCAGCCCGGGACAGTATCGTTACAATGAGCAGTTCTTC | CASSPGQYRYNEQFF
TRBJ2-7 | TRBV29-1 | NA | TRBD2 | TGCACCCCGGTGACTAGCCACGAGCAGTACTTC | CTPVTSHEQYF
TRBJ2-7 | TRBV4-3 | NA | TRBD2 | TGCGCCAGCAGCCAATGGACTAGCGGGGGCGAGCAGTACTTC | CASSQWTSGGEQYF
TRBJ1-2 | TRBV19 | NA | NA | TGTGCCAGTAGTATAGATCGCGGCAGCCTCTATGGCTACACCTTC | CASSIDRGSLYGYTF
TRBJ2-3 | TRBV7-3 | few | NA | TGTGCCAGCAGCTTAATGGCGGGTGGCACAGATACGCAGTATTTT | CASSLMAGGTDTQYF
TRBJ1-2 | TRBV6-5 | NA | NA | TGTGCCAGCAGTTACTCTCCGGGACAAATTAGCTACACCTTC | CASSYSPGQISYTF
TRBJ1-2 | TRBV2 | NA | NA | TGTGCCAGCAACCCCCAACGGAGGGTGAACTATGGCTACACCTTC | CASNPQRRVNYGYTF
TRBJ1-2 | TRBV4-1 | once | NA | TGTGCCAGCAACCCAGGGGCGGGAGCCTATGGCTACACCTTC | CASNPGAGAYGYTF
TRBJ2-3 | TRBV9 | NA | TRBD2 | TGTGCCAGCAGCGTCGGGACTAGCGGGAGTTGGAGGACAGATACGCAGTATTTT | CASSVGTSGSWRTDTQYF
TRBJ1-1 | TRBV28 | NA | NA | TGTGCCAGCAGTGCGCTGACAGGTCGAGCTTTCTTT | CASSALTGRAFF
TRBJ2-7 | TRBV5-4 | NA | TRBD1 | TGTGCCAGCAGCCCTCCGACAGGGCGGTCCGACGAGCAGTACTTC | CASSPPTGRSDEQYF
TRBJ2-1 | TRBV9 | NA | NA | TGTGCCAGCAGCCCCTCTAGCATCAATGAGCAGTTCTTC | CASSPSSINEQFF
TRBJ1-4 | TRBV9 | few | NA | TGTGCCAGCAGCTCACAACGCGGGCGGGGTCTACGGGAAAAACTGTTTTTT | CASSSQRGRGLREKLFF
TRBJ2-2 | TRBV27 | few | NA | TGTGCCAGCAGTCGGGGAGGGGGGAACACCGGGGAGCTGTTTTTT | CASSRGGGNTGELFF
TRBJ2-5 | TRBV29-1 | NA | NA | TGCAGCGTTGCGGCGGTCCAAGAGACCCAGTACTTC | CSVAAVQETQYF
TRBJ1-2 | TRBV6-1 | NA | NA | TGTGCCAGCAGTGATTCTTATGGCTACACCTTC | CASSDSYGYTF
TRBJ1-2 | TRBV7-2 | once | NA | TGTGCCAGCAGCTGGGGCAGCTATGGCTACACCTTC | CASSWGSYGYTF
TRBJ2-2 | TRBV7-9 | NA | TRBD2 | TGTGCCAGCAGCCGCAGCGGGGGGTCCACCGGGGAGCTGTTTTTT | CASSRSGGSTGELFF
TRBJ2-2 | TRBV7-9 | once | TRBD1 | TGTTCCAGCAGCCCCGACAGGGCTGGCGGAACCGGGGAGCTGTTTTTT | CSSSPDRAGGTGELFF
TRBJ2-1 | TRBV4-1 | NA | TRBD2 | TGCGCCAGCAGCCAAGGGCTAGCGGGGGGGCGGGGGCGGTTCTTC | CASSQGLAGGRGRFF
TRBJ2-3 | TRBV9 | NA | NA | TGTGCCAGCAACCTCCCGGGGGGCACAGATACGCAGTATTTT | CASNLPGGTDTQYF
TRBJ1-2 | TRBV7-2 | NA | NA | TGTGCCAGCAGCACACAGGGTGTGAATAGCTATGGCTACACCTTC | CASSTQGVNSYGYTF
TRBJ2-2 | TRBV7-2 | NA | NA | TGTGCCAGCAGCTTAGGGAGGGGGAACACCGGGGAGCTGTTTTTT | CASSLGRGNTGELFF